The TCR beta chain described here comes from a study of T-cell reconstitution after alpha-beta-depleted transplantation in children. The study's findings and limits: High day-60 TCRbeta diversity in some patients came from surviving recipient T cells and thymic progenitors. Roughly two months post-transplant, alpha-beta T cells reportedly originated from several hundred graft clones that had expanded. Newly produced T cells mostly accounted for T-cell counts and diversity one year post-transplant.

During its preparation, the TCRbeta library received unique molecular identifiers. Using its own MiXCR run on the PCR reads, TCRdb lists one record per CDR3 protein. The table lists about 980,000 distinct CDR3 sequences, about 30% of them singletons, with 25% to 35% in the top ten. This clonotype was counted between two and nine times. Its antigen is not known. The CDR3 length is 16 residues. The junction had 9 bases not matched to a gene; V was cut back by 4 bases and J by 4 bases. Per the germline V gene, CDR1 is MDHEN and CDR2 is SYDVKM. This TCR derives from a boy under two years old who had a stem cell transplant for SCID, so the T cells may come from the graft donor. The chain recombines TRBV28 with TRBJ2-5; 10 nucleotides align to TRBD1. The sample in question was PBMCs, mostly from graft donor cells, obtained 360 days after TCRalphabeta/CD19-depleted stem cell transplant. CDR3 sequence (DNA): TGTGCCAGCAGTTCCCCGGGGACAGGGGTGAGAGAGACCCAGTACTTC. Translated: CASSSPGTGVRETQYF.